A single T cell receptor beta chain is shown here with its context. This record comes from a study of T cell responses to AZD1222 COVID-19 vaccine. The protocol was immunoSEQ multiplex PCR, while the TCRdb copy is restricted to in-frame clones and leaves out a portion. The sample shows 150,000 to 200,000 clones, roughly 93% of them seen only once. Deletions cut 8 bases from V and 4 bases from J, with 15 bases between. Germline lookup yields CDR1 SGHRS and CDR2 YFSETQ. The CDR3 is 14 residues long. This sequence was found in an adult in good health. The sequences come from peripheral blood, collected on day 0 of AZD1222 vaccination. This sequence joins TRBV5-1 and TRBJ1-4; D unclear. DNA for the CDR3: TGCGCCAGTAGAAGACGTGACAATAATGAAAAACTGTTTTTT. Its protein product is CASRRRDNNEKLFF.